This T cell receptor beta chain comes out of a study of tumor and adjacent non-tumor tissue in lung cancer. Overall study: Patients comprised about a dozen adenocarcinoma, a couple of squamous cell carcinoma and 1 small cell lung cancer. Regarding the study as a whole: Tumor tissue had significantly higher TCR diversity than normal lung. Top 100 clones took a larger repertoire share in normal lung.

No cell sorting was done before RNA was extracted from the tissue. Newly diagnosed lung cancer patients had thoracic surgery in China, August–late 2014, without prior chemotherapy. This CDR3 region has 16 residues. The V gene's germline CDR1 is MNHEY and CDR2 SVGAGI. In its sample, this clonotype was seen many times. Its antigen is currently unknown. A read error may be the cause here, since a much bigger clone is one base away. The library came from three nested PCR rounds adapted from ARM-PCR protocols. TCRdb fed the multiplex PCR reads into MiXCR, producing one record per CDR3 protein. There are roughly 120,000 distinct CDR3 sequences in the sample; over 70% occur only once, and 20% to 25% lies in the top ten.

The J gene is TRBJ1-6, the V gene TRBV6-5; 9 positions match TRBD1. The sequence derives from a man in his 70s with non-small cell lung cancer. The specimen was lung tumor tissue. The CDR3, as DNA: TGTGCCAGCAGATCCACAGGGGGCTCCTATAATCCACCCCTCCACTTT. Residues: CASRSTGGSYNPPLHF.